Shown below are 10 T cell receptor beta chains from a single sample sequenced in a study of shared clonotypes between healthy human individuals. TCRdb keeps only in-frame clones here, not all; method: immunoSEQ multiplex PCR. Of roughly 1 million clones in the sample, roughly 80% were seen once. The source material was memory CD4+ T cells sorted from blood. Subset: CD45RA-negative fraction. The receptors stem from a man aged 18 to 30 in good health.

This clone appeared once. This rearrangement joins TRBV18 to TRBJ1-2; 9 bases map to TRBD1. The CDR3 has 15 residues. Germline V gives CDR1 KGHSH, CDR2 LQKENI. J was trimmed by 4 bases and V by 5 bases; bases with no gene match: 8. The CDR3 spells CASSERTGESYGYTF. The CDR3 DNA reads TGTGCCAGCTCAGAGCGGACAGGGGAATCCTATGGCTACACCTTC.

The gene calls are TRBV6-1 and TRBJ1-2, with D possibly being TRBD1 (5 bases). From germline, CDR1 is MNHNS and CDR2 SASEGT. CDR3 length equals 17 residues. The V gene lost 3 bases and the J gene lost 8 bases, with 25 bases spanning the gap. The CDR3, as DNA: TGTGCCAGCAGTGAGGAAACAAGGTTACGTCCCTGGGGGGGCTACACCTTC. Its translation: CASSEETRLRPWGGYTF.

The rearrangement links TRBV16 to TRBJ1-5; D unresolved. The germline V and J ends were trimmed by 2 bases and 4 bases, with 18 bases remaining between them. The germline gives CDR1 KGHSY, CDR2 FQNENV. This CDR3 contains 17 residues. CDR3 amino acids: CASSQGSGRGGNQPQHF. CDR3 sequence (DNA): TGTGCCAGCAGCCAAGGGTCCGGCCGGGGAGGAAATCAGCCCCAGCATTTT. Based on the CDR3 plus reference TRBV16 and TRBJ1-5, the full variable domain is GEEVAQTPKHLVRGEGQKAKLYCAPIKGHSYVFWYQQVLKNEFKFLISFQNENVFDETGMPKERFSAKCLPNSPCSLEIQATKLEDSAVYFCASSQGSGRGGNQPQHFGDGTRLSIL.

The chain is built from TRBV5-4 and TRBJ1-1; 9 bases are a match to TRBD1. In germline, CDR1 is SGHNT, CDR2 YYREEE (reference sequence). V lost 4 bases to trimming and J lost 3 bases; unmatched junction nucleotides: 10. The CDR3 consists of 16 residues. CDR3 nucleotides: TGTGCCAGCAGCACCGGGACAGGGAGGACCGACACTGAAGCTTTCTTT. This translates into CASSTGTGRTDTEAFF.

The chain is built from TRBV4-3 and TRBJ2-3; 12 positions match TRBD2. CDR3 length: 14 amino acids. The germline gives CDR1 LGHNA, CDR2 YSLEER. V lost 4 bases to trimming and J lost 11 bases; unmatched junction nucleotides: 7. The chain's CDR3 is CASSLGTSGLGQYF. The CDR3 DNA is TGCGCCAGCAGCCTAGGGACTAGCGGGCTTGGGCAGTATTTT.

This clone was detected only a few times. The CDR3 region is CASSPDSGGAFF. In DNA, the CDR3 is TGTGCCAGCAGCCCGGACTCCGGCGGGGCTTTCTTT. The rearrangement links TRBV6-5 to TRBJ1-1; D call uncertain. Looked up from germline, CDR1 is MNHEY and CDR2 is SVGAGI. The CDR3 loop spans 12 amino acids. The V end lost 6 bases, the J end lost 11 bases, and 16 bases lay between the germline ends.

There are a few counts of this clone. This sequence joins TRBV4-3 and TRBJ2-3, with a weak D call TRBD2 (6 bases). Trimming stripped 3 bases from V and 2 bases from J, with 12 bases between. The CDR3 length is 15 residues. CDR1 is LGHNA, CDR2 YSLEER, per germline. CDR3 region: CASSQARLVTDTQYF. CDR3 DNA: TGCGCCAGCAGCCAGGCCAGACTAGTCACAGATACGCAGTATTTT.

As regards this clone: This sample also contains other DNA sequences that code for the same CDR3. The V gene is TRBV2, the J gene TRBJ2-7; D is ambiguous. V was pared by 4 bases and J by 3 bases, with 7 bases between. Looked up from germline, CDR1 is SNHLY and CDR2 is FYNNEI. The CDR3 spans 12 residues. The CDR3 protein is CASSVSSYEQYF. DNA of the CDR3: TGTGCCAGCAGTGTCTCCAGCTACGAGCAGTACTTC.

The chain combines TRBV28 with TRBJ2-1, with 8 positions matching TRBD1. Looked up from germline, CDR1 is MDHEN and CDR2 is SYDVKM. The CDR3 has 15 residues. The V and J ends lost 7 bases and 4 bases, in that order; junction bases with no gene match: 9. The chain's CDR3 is CASTFRDRPYNEQFF. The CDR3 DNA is TGTGCCAGCACCTTCCGGGACAGGCCTTACAATGAGCAGTTCTTC.

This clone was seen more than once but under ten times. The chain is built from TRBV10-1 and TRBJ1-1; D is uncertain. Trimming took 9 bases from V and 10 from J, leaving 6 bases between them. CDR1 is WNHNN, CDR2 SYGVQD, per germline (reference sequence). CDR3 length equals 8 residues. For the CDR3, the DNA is TGCGCCAGTAAGGGAGCTTTCTTT. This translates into CASKGAFF.